A single T cell receptor (beta chain) is shown here with its context. These data originate in a study of cytomegalovirus exposure and HLA in healthy donors. The method was immunoSEQ multiplex PCR; TCRdb's version includes in-frame clones alone and lacks a portion of them. The sample lists about 250,000 clones; about 87% were seen once. There are 15 residues in the CDR3. The V and J ends lost 2 bases and 0 bases respectively, with 8 bases between them. The V gene's germline CDR1 is MNHEY and CDR2 SVGAGI. The TCR originated in a man aged 18 to 30 in good health and CMV-seronegative. The V and J genes are TRBV6-5 and TRBJ1-5; D is uncertain. What was sequenced was PBMCs. The chain's CDR3 is CASSYPPYSNQPQHF. The CDR3 bases are TGTGCCAGCAGTTACCCTCCTTATAGCAATCAGCCCCAGCATTTT.